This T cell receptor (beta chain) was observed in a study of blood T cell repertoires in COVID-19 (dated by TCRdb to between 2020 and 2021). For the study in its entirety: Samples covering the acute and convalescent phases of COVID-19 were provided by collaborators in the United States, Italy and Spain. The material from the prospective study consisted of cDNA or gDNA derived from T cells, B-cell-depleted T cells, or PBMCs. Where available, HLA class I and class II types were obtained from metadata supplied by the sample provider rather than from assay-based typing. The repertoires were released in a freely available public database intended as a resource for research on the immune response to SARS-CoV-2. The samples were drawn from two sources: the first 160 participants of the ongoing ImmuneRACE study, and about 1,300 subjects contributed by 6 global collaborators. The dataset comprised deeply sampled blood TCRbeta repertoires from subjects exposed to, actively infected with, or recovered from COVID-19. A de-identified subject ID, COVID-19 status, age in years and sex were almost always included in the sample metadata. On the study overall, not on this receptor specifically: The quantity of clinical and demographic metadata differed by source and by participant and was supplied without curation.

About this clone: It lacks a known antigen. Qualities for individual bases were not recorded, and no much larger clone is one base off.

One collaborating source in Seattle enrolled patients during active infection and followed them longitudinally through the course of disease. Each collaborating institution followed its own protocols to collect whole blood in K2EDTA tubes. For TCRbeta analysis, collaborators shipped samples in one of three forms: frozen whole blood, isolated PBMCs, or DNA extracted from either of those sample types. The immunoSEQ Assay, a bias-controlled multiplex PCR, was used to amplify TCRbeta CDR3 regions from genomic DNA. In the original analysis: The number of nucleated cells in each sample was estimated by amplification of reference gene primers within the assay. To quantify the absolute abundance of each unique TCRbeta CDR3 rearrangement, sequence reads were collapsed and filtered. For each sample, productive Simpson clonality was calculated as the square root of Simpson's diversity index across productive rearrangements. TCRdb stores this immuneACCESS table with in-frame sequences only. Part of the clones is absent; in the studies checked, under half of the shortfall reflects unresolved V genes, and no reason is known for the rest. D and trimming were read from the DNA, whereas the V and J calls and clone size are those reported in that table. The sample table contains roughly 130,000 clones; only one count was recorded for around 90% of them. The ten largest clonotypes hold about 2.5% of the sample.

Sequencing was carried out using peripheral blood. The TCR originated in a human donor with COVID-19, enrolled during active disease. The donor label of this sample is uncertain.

The DNA reads TGTGCCAGCAGCCGACAGGGAACGGGCACAGATACGCAGTATTTT. This codes for CASSRQGTGTDTQYF. Recombination joined TRBV7-3 with TRBJ2-3; 7 middle bases align to TRBD1. CDR1 and CDR2 were assigned from the germline V gene as SGHTA and FQGTGA. The CDR3 covers 15 residues, taking in both the cysteine and the phenylalanine. The retained sequence is limited to the CDR3, 45 bases, with the frame set at the first base. Germline trimming: 5 bases from V, 1 base from J; junction bases outside gene matches: 6.